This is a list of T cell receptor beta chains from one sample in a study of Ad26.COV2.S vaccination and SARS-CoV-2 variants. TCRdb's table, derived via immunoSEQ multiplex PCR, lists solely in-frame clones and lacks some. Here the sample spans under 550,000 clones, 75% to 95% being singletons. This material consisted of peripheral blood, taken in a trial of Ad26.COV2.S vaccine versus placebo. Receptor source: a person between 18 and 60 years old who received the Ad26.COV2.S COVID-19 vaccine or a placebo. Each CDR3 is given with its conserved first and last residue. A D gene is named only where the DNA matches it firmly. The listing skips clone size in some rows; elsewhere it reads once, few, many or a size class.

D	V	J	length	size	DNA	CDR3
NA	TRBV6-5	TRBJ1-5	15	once	TGTGCCAGCCGGTTAGGTTCTATTAGCAATCAGCCCCAGCATTTT	CASRLGSISNQPQHF
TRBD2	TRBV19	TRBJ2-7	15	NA	TGTGCCAGTAGTATCCCCCGGGAGGGGGGTTACGAGCAGTACTTC	CASSIPREGGYEQYF
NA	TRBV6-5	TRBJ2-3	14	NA	TGTGCCAGCAGTTACACAGTCTCCGCAGATACGCAGTATTTT	CASSYTVSADTQYF
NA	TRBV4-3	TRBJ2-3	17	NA	TGCGCCAGCAGCCAAGATCTTCGAGCGTTTAGCACAGATACGCAGTATTTT	CASSQDLRAFSTDTQYF
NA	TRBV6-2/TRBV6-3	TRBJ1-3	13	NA	TGTGCCAGCAGTTATGGGTCTGGAAACACCATATATTTT	CASSYGSGNTIYF
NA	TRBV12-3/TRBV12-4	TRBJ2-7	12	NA	TGTGCCAGCAGCCTAGCATTCTACGAGCAGTACTTC	CASSLAFYEQYF
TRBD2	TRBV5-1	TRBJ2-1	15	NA	TGCGCCAGCGGGGTAGCGGGAGTATCCTACAATGAGCAGTTCTTC	CASGVAGVSYNEQFF
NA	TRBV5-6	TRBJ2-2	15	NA	TGTGCCAGCAGCCATACAGGAGGGGCCACCGGGGAGCTGTTTTTT	CASSHTGGATGELFF
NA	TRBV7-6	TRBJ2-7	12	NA	TGTGCCAGCAGCTCACCCTATGGCGAGCAGTACTTC	CASSSPYGEQYF
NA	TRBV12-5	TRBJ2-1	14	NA	TGTGCTAGTGAGAATTCCCGAAATAGGGGAGAGCAGTTCTTC	CASENSRNRGEQFF
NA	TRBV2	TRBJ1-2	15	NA	TGTGCCCAGCCCTCCCTGTACGACAGGAACTATGGCTACACCTTC	CAQPSLYDRNYGYTF
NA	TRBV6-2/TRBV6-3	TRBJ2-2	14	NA	TGTGCCAGCAGTCGGTCAACTAGGGCCGGGGAGCTGTTTTTT	CASSRSTRAGELFF
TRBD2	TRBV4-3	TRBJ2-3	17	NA	TGCGCCAGCAGCCAAGCTTCCGGGACTAGCGGTAGGGATACGCAGTATTTT	CASSQASGTSGRDTQYF
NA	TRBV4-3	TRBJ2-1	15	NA	TGCGCCAGCAGCCAACGGGAGTCCCCTGGCAATGAGCAGTTCTTC	CASSQRESPGNEQFF
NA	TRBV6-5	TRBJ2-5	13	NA	TGTGCCAGCAGCCCGGAAGGCGTCGGCCCCGAGTACTTC	CASSPEGVGPEYF
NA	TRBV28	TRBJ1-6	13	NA	TGTGCCAGCGTGGCAGGAAGAAATTCACCCCTCCACTTT	CASVAGRNSPLHF
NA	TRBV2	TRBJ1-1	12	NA	TGTGCCAGCAGCCCTACAGGCCTTGAAGCTTTCTTT	CASSPTGLEAFF
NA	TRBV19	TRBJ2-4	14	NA	TGTGCCAGTCCTGACAGGCTAGCCAAAAACATTCAGTACTTC	CASPDRLAKNIQYF
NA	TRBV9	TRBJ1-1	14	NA	TGTGCCAGCAGCGTATCCCGGACTAACACTGAAGCTTTCTTT	CASSVSRTNTEAFF
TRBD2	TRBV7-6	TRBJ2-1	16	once	TGTGCCAGCAGCACTGTAGGGCTAGCGGGAGAGGATGAGCAGTTCTTC	CASSTVGLAGEDEQFF
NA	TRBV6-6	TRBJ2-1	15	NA	TGTGCCAGCAGTTCCTACGGATTGACCTACAATGAGCAGTTCTTC	CASSSYGLTYNEQFF
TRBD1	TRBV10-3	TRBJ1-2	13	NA	TGTGCCATCAGTGACAACAGGGGAGGTGGCTACACCTTC	CAISDNRGGGYTF
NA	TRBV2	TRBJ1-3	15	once	TGTGCCAGCAGTGATGCCGGACTCTCTGGAAACACCATATATTTT	CASSDAGLSGNTIYF
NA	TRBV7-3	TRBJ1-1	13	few	TGTGCCAGCAGCTTAGATTTAGGGACTGAAGCTTTCTTT	CASSLDLGTEAFF
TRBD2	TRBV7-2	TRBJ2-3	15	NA	TGTGCCAGCAGCGGGCTCCCGGGAGGGACAGATACGCAGTATTTT	CASSGLPGGTDTQYF
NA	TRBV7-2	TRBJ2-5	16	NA	TGTGCCAGCAGCTTAGTTAGCCAGGGGCTCCAAGAGACCCAGTACTTC	CASSLVSQGLQETQYF
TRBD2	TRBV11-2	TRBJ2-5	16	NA	TGTGCCAGCAGCTTAGAATCTAGCGGGAGACGTCAGACCCAGTACTTC	CASSLESSGRRQTQYF
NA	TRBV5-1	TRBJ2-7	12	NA	TGCGCCAGCACAAAAGACACTTACGAGCAGTACTTC	CASTKDTYEQYF
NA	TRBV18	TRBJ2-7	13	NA	TGTGCCAGCTCTCCACAGCTCCCCTACGAGCAGTACTTC	CASSPQLPYEQYF
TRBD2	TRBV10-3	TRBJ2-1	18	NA	TGTGCCATCAGTGAGCACCTAGCCAGCAAGGGGAGGGGCAATGAGCAGTTCTTC	CAISEHLASKGRGNEQFF
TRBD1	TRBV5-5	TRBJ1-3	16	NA	TGTGCCAGCAGCCCTACAGGGGGCCGCTCTGGAAACACCATATATTTT	CASSPTGGRSGNTIYF
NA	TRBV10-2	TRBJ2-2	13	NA	TGCGCCAGCGAGAGGACAGTAGGGGGGGAGCTGTTTTTT	CASERTVGGELFF
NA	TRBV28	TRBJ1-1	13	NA	TGTGCCAGCAGTCTCGGACGGTACACTGAAGCTTTCTTT	CASSLGRYTEAFF
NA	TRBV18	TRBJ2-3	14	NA	TGTGCCAGCCTCCTTCAGGGCTCGACAGATACGCAGTATTTT	CASLLQGSTDTQYF
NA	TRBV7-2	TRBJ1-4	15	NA	TGTGCCAGCAGCCCTACCGCGGGGCGAAATGAAAAACTGTTTTTT	CASSPTAGRNEKLFF
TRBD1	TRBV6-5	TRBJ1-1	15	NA	TGTGCCAGCAGTTACTTTAGGACAGGGGATACTGAAGCTTTCTTT	CASSYFRTGDTEAFF
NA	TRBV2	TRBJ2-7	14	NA	TGTGCCAGCAGTTCAGTAACGGACAGCGGAGAGCAGTACTTC	CASSSVTDSGEQYF
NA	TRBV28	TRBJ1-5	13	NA	TGTGCCAGCCACAGTAGGGGCAATCAGCCCCAGCATTTT	CASHSRGNQPQHF
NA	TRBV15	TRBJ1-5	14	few	TGTGCCACCAGCAAGGGACACACAAATCAGCCCCAGCATTTT	CATSKGHTNQPQHF
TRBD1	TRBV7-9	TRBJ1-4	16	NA	TGTGCCAGCAGCCCTCGGACAGGGACCACTAATGAAAAACTGTTTTTT	CASSPRTGTTNEKLFF
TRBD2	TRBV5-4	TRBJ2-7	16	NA	TGTGCCAGCAGCGCACTAGCGGGAGGGATCTCCTACGAGCAGTACTTC	CASSALAGGISYEQYF
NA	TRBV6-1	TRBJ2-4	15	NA	TGTGCCAGCAGTGATATAGGGATAGCCAAAAACATTCAGTACTTC	CASSDIGIAKNIQYF
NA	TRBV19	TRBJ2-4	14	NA	TGTGCCAGTAGTATCGGCGGGAACAAAAACATTCAGTACTTC	CASSIGGNKNIQYF
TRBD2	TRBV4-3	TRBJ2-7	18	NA	TGCGCCAGCAGCCAAGAGGGTATAGCGGGAGGGCCTCGGGGCGAGCAGTACTTC	CASSQEGIAGGPRGEQYF
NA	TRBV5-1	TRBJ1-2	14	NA	TGCGCCAGCAGCTTGTCTGGGGGTAACTATGGCTACACCTTC	CASSLSGGNYGYTF
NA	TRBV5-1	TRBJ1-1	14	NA	TGCGCCAGCAGTTCGTCGGGTTGGAGCACTGAAGCTTTCTTT	CASSSSGWSTEAFF
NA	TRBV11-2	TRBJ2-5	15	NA	TGTGCCAGCAGCTTGAGGGGGCGGGAGTGGGAAACCCAGTACTTC	CASSLRGREWETQYF
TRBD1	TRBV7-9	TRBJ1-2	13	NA	TGTGCCAGCAGCGTACAGGGGGCGCCTGGCTACACCTTC	CASSVQGAPGYTF
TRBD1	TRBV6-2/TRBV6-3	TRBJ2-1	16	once	TGTGCCAGCAGTTACGGGACAGGGGCCCCTCCCAATGAGCAGTTCTTC	CASSYGTGAPPNEQFF
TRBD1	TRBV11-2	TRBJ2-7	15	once	TGTGCCAGCAGCACTACCCGGGACAGGGGAGGCGAGCAGTACTTC	CASSTTRDRGGEQYF
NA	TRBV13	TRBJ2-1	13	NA	TGTGCCAGCAGCTTGGGTCAGGCGGTTGAGCAGTTCTTC	CASSLGQAVEQFF
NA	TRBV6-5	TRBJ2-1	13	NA	TGTGCCAGCAGCCTCACGGCTTACAATGAGCAGTTCTTC	CASSLTAYNEQFF
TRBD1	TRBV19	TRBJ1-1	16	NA	TGTGCCAGTAGTACCCTGATCGCAGGGGGCTACACTGAAGCTTTCTTT	CASSTLIAGGYTEAFF
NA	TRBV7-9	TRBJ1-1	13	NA	TGTGCCAGCAGCTTACAGGGAACCACTGAAGCTTTCTTT	CASSLQGTTEAFF
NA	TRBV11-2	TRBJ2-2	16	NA	TGTGCCAGCAGTCAGGGCCTTGGGGGCAACACCGGGGAGCTGTTTTTT	CASSQGLGGNTGELFF
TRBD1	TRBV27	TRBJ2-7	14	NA	TGTGCCAGCAGCTTCGGGACAGGAAACTACGAGCAGTACTTC	CASSFGTGNYEQYF
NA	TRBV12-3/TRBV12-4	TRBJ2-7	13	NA	TGTGCCAGCAGTTCCCCGACAGGCTACGAGCAGTACTTC	CASSSPTGYEQYF